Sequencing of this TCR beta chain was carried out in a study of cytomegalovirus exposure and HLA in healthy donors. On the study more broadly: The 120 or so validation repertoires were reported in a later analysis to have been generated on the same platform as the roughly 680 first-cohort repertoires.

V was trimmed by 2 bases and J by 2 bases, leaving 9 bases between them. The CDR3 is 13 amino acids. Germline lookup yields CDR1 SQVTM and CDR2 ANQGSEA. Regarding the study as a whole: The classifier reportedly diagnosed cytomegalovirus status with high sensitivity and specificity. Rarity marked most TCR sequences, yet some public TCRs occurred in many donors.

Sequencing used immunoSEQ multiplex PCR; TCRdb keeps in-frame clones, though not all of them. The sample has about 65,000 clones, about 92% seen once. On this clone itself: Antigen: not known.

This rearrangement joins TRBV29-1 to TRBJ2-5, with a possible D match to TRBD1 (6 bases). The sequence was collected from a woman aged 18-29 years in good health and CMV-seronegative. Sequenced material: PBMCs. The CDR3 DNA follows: TGCAGCGTTGAACAGGGGCTACAAGAGACCCAGTACTTC. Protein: CSVEQGLQETQYF.